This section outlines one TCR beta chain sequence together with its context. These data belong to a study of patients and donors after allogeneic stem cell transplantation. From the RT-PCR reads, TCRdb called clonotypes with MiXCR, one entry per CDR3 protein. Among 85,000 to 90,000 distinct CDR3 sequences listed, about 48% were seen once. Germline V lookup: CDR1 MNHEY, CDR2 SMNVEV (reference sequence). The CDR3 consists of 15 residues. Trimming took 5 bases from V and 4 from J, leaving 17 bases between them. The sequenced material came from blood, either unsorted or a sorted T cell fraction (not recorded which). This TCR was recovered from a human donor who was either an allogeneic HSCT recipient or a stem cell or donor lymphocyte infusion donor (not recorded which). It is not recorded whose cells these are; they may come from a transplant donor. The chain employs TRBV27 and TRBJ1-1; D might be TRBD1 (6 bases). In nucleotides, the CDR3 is TGTGCCAGCAGTCGAGGGGGGTTTTGGCTCACTGAAGCTTTCTTT. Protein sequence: CASSRGGFWLTEAFF.